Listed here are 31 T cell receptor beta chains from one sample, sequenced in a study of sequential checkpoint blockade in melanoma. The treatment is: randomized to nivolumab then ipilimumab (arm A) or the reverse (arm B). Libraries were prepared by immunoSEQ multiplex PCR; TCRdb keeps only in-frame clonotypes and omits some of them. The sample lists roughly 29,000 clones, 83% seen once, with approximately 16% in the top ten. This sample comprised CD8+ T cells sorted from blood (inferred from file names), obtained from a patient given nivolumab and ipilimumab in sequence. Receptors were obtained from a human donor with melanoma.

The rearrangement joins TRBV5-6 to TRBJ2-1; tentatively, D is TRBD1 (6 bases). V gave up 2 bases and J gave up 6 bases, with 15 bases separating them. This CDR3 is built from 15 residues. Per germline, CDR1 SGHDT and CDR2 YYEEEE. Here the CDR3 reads CASSLGQGIANEQFF. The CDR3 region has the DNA TGTGCCAGCAGCTTAGGTCAGGGGATCGCCAATGAGCAGTTCTTC.

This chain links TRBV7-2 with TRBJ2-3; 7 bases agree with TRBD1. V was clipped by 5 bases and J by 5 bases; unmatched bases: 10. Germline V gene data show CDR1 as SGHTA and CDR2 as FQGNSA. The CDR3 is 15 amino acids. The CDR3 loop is CASSPRGTEVDTQYF. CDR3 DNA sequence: TGTGCCAGCAGCCCTAGGGGGACAGAGGTAGATACGCAGTATTTT.

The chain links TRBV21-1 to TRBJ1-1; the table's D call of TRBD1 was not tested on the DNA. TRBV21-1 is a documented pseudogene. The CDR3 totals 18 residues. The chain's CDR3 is CASSTQEGQGASNTEAFF. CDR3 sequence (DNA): TGTGCCAGCAGCACCCAGGAAGGACAGGGGGCTTCGAACACTGAAGCTTTCTTT.

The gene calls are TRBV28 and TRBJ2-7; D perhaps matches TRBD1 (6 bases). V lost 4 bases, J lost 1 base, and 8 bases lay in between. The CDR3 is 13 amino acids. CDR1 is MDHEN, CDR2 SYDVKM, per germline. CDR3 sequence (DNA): TGTGCCAGCAGTTGGACAGAGTCCTACGAGCAGTACTTC. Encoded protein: CASSWTESYEQYF.

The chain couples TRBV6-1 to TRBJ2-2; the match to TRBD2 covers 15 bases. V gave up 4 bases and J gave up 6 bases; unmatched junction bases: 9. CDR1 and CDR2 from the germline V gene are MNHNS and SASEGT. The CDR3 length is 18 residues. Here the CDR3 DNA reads TGTGCCAGCAGTGGGGGACTAGCGGGGGGTGCGTGGTCCGGGGAGCTGTTTTTT. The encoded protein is CASSGGLAGGAWSGELFF.

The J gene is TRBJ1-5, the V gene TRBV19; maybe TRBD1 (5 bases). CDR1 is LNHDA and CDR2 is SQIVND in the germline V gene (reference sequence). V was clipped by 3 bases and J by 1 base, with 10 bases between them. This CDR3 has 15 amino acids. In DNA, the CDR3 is TGTGCCAGTAGTATCGGGGGGGAGAGCAATCAGCCCCAGCATTTT. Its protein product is CASSIGGESNQPQHF.

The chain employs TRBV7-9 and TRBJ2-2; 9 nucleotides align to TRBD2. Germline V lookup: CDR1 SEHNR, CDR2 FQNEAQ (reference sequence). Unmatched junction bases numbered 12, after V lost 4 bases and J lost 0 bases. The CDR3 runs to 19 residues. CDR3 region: CASSSRAGGRSANTGELFF. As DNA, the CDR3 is TGTGCCAGCAGCTCAAGAGCGGGGGGCCGAAGTGCGAACACCGGGGAGCTGTTTTTT.

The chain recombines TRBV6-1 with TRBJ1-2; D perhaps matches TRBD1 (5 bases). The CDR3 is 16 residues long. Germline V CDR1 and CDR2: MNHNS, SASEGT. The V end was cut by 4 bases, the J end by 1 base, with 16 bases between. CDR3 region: CASSAVGQSSNYGYTF. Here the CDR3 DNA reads TGTGCCAGCAGTGCCGTGGGGCAATCTAGTAACTATGGCTACACCTTC.

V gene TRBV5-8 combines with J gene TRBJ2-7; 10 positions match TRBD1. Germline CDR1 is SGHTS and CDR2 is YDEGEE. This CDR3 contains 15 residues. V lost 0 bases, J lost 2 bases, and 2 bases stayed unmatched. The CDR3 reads CASSLETGGAYEQYF. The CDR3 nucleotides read TGTGCCAGCAGCTTGGAGACAGGGGGCGCCTACGAGCAGTACTTC.

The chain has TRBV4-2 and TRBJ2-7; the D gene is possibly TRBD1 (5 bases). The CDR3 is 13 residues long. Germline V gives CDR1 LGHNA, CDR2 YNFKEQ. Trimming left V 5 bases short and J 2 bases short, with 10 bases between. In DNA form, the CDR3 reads TGTGCCAGCAGCTACCAGGGTACCTACGAGCAGTACTTC. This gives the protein CASSYQGTYEQYF.

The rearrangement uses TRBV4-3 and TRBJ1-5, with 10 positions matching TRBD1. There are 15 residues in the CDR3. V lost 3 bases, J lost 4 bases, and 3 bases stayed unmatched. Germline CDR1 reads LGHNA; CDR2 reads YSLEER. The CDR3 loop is CASSQGDRGNQPQHF. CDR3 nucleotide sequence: TGCGCCAGCAGCCAGGGGGACAGGGGAAATCAGCCCCAGCATTTT.

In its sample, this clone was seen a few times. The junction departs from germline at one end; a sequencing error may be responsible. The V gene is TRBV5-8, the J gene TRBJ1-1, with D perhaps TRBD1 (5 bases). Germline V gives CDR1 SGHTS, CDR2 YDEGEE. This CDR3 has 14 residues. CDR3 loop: CASSPVEGHTEAFF. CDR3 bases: TGCGCCAGCAGCCCCGTGGAGGGGCACACTGAAGCTTTCTTT.

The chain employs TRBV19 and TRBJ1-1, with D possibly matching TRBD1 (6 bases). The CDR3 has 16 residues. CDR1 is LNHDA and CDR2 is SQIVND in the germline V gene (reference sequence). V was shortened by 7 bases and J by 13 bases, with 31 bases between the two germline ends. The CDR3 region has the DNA TGTGCCAGTACGGACAGAGAAGAACAACAGGAAGGGCTTTATTTCTTT. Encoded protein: CASTDREEQQEGLYFF. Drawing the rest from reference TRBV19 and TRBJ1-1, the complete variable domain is DGGITQSPKYLFRKEGQNVTLSCEQNLNHDAMYWYRQDPGQGLRLIYYSQIVNDFQKGDIAEGYSVSREKKESFPLTVTSAQKNPTAFYLCASTDREEQQEGLYFFGQGTRLTVV.

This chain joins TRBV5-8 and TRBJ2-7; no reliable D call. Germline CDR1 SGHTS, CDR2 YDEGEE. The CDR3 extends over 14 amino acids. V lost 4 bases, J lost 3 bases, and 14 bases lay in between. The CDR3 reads CASSPHNSRYEQYF. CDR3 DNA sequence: TGTGCCAGCAGCCCGCACAATTCCCGCTACGAGCAGTACTTC.

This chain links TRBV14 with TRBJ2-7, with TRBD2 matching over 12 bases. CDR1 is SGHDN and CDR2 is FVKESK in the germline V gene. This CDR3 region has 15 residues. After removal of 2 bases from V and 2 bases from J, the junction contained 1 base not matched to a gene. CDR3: CASSQTSGRPYEQYF. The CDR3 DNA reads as TGTGCCAGCAGCCAAACTAGCGGGAGGCCCTACGAGCAGTACTTC. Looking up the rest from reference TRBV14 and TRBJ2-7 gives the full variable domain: EAGVTQFPSHSVIEKGQTVTLRCDPISGHDNLYWYRRVMGKEIKFLLHFVKESKQDESGMPNNRFLAERTGGTYSTLKVQPAELEDSGVYFCASSQTSGRPYEQYFGPGTRLTVT.

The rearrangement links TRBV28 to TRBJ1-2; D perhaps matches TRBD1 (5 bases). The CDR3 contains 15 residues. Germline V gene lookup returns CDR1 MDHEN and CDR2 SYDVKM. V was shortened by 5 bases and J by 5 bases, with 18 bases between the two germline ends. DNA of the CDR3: TGTGCCAGCAGTCCACTGGGAGGGGCTCAGTATGGCTACACCTTC. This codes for CASSPLGGAQYGYTF.

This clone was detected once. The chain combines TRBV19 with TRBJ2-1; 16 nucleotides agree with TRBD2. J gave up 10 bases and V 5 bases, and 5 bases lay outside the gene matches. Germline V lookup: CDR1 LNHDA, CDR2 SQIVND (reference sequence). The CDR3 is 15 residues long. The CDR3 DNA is TGTGCCAGTAGTTGGGGGACTAGCGGGGGGGAGGAGCAGTTCTTC. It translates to CASSWGTSGGEEQFF.

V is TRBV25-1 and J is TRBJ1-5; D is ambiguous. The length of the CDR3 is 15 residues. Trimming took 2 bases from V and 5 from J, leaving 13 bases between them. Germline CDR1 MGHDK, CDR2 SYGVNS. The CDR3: CASSEKWGVDQPQHF. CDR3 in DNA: TGTGCCAGCAGTGAAAAATGGGGAGTGGATCAGCCCCAGCATTTT.

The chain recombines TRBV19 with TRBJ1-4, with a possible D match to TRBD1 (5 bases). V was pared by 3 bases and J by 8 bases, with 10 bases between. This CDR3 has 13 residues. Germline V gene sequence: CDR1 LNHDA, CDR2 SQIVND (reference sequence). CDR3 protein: CASSMRGDEKLFF. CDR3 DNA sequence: TGTGCCAGTAGTATGCGGGGGGACGAAAAACTGTTTTTT.

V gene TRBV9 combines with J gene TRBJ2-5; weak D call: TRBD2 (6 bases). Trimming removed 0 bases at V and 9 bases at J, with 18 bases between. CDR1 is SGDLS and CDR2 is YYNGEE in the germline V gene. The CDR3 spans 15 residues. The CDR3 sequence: CASSVDNAPGGAQYF. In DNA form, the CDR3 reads TGTGCCAGCAGCGTAGATAATGCCCCGGGCGGGGCCCAGTACTTC.

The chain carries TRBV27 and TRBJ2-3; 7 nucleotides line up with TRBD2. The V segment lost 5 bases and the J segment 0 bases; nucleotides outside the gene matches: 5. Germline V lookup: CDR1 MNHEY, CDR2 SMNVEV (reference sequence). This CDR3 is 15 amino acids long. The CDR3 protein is CASSTGLGSTDTQYF. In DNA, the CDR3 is TGTGCCAGCAGTACCGGACTAGGGAGCACAGATACGCAGTATTTT.

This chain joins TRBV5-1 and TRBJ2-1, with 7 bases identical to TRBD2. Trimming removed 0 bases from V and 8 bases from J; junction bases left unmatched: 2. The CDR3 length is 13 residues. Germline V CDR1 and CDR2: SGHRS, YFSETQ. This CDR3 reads CASSLATSYEQFF. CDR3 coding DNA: TGCGCCAGCAGCTTGGCGACTAGCTATGAGCAGTTCTTC.

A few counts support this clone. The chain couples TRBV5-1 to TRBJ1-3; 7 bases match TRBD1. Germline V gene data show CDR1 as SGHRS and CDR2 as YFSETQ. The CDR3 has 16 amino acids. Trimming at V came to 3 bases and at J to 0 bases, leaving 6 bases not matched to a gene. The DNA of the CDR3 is TGCGCCAGCAGCTCTTTAGAGGGGGCCTCTGGAAACACCATATATTTT. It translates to CASSSLEGASGNTIYF.

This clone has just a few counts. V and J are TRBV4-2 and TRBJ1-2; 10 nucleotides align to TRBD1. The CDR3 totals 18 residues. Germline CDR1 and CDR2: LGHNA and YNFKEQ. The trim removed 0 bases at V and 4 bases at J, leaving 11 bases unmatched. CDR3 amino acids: CASSQDRRQGADGYGYTF. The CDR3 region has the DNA TGTGCCAGCAGCCAAGATCGACGACAGGGGGCAGATGGCTATGGCTACACCTTC.

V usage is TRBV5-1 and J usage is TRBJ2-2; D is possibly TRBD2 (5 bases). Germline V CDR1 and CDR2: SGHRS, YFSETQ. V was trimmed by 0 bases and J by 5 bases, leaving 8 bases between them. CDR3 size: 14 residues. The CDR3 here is CASSLAGETGELFF. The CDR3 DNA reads TGCGCCAGCAGCTTGGCCGGGGAAACCGGGGAGCTGTTTTTT.

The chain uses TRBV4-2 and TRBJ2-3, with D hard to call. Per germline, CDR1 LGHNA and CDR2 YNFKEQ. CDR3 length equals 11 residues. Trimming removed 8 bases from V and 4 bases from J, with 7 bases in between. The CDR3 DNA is TGTGCCAGCCAACTTTCAGATACGCAGTATTTT. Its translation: CASQLSDTQYF.

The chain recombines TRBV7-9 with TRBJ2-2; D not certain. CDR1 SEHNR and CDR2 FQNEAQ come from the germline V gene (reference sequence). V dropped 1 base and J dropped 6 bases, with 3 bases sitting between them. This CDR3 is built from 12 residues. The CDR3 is CASSLEPGELFF. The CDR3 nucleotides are TGTGCCAGCAGCTTAGAGCCCGGGGAGCTGTTTTTT.

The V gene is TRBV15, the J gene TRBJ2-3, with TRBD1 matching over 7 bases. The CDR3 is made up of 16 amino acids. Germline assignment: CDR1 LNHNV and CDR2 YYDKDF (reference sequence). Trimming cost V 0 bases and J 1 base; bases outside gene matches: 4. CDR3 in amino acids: CATSRERGRGTDTQYF. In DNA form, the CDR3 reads TGTGCCACCAGCAGAGAGAGGGGGCGCGGCACAGATACGCAGTATTTT.

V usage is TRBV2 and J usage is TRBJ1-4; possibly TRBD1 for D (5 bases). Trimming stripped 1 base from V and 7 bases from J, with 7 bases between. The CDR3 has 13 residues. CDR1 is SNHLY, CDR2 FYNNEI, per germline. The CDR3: CASSEGGVEKLFF. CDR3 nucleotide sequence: TGTGCCAGCAGTGAAGGGGGGGTTGAAAAACTGTTTTTT.

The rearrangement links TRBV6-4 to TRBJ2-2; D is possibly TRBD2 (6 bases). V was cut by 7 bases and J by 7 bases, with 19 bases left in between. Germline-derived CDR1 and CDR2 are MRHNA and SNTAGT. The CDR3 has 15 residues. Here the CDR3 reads CASTGAPRRGGELFF. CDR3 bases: TGTGCCAGCACCGGGGCCCCAAGGAGGGGCGGGGAGCTGTTTTTT.

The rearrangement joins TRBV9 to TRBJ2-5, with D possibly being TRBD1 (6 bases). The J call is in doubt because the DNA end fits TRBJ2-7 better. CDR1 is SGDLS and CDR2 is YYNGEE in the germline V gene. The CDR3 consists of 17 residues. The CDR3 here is CASSVGRGSRNQNEQYF. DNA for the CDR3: TGTGCCAGCAGCGTAGGTAGGGGGAGCAGGAATCAGAACGAGCAGTACTTC.